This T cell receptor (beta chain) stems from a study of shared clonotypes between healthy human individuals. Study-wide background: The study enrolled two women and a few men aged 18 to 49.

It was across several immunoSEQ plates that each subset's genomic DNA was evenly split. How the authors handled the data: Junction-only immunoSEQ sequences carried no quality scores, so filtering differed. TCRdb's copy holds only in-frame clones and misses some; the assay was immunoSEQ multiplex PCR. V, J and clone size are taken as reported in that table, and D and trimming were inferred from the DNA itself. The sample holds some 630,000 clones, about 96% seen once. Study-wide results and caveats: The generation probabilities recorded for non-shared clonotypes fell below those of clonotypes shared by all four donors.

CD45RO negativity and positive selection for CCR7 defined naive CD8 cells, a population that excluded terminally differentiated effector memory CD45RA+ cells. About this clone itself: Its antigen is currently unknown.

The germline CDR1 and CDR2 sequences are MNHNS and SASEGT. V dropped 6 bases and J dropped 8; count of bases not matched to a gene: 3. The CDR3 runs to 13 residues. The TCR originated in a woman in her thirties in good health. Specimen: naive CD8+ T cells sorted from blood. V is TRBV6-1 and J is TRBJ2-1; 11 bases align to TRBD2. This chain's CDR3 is CASSGLAGDEQFF. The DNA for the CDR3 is TGTGCCAGCAGCGGACTAGCGGGTGATGAGCAGTTCTTC.